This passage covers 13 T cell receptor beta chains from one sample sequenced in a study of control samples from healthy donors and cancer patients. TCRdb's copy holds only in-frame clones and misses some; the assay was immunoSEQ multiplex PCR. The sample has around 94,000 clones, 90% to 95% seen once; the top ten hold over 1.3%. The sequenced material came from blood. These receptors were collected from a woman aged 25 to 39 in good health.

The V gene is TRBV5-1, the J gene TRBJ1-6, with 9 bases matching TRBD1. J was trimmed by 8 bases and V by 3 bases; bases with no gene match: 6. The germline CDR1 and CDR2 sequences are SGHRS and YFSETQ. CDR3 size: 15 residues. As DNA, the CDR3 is TGCGCCAGCAGCTCAAATACAGGGGGCCATTCACCCCTCCACTTT. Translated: CASSSNTGGHSPLHF.

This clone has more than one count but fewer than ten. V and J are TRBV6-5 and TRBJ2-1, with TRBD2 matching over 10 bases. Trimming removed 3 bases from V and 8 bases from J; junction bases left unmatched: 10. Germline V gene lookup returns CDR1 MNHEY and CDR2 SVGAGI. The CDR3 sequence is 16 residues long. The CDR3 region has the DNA TGTGCCAGCAGTTATTCCGGGGGACTAGCGCCCGATGAGCAGTTCTTC. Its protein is CASSYSGGLAPDEQFF.

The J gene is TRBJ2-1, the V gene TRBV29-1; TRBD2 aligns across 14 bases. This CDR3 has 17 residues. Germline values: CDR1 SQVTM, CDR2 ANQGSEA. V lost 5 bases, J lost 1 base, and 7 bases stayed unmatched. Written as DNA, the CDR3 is TGCAGCGTTAGAGGGACTAGCGGGGGCCTGTCCTACAATGAGCAGTTCTTC. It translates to CSVRGTSGGLSYNEQFF.

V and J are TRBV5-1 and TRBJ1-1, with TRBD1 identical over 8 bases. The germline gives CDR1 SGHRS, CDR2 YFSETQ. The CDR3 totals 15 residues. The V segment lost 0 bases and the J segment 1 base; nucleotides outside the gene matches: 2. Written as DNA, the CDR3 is TGCGCCAGCAGCTTGGGAGGACAGGGGAACACTGAAGCTTTCTTT. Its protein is CASSLGGQGNTEAFF.

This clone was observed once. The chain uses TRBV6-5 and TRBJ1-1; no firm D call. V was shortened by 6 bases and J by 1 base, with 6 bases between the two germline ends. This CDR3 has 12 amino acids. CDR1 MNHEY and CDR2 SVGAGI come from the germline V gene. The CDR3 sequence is CASSKGNTEAFF. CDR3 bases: TGTGCCAGCAGCAAAGGGAACACTGAAGCTTTCTTT.

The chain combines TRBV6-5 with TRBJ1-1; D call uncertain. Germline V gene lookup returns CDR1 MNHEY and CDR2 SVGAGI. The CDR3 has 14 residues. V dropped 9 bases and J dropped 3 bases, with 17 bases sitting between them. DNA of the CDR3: TGTGCCAGTAATAGAATATGGGGTGACACTGAAGCTTTCTTT. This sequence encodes CASNRIWGDTEAFF.

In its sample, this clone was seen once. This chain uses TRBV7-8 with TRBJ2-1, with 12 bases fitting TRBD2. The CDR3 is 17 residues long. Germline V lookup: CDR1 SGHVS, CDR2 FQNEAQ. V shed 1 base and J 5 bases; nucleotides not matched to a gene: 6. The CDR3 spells CASSLVILAGGNNEQFF. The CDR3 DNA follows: TGTGCCAGCAGCTTAGTGATCCTAGCGGGAGGGAACAATGAGCAGTTCTTC.

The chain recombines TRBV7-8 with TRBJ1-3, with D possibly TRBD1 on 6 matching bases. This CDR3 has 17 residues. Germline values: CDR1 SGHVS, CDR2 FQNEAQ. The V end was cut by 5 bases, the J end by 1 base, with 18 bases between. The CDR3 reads CASSLLGLTGSGNTIYF. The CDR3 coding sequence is TGTGCCAGCAGCCTATTAGGATTAACAGGGTCTGGAAACACCATATATTTT.

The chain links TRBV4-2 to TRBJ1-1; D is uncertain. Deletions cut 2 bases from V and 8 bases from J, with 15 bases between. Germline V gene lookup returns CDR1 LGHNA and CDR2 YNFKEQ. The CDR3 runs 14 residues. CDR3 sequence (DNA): TGTGCCAGCAGCCAAATCGGCGGTAAGACGGAAGCTTTCTTT. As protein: CASSQIGGKTEAFF.

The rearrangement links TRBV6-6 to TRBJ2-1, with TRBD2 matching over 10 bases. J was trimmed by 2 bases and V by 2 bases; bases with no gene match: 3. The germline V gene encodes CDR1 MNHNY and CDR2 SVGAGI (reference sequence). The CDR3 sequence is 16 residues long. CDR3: CASSYGLAGAYNEQFF. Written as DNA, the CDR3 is TGTGCCAGCAGTTACGGCCTAGCGGGGGCCTACAATGAGCAGTTCTTC.

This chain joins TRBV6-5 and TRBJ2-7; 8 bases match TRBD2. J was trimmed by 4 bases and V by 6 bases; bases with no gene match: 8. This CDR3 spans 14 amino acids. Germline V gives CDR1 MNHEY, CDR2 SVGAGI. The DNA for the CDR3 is TGTGCCAGCAGCCGGCGGGGGGATTCTTACGAGCAGTACTTC. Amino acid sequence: CASSRRGDSYEQYF.

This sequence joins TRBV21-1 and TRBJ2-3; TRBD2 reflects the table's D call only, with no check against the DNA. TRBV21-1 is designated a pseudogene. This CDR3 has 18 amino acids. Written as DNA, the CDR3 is TGTGCCAGCAGCAAAGAAAACGGACTAGCGGGGGTTACAGATACGCAGTATTTT. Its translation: CASSKENGLAGVTDTQYF.

CDR3 DNA sequence: TGTGCCAGCAGCCAAGATCTGAACCGGGAGCTGTTTTTT. Translating it yields CASSQDLNRELFF. The chain couples TRBV4-2 to TRBJ2-2; D not resolved. Germline V gene lookup returns CDR1 LGHNA and CDR2 YNFKEQ. The CDR3 is made up of 13 amino acids. V shed 0 bases and J shed 9 bases, with 8 bases lying between them.